The next 14 T cell receptor beta chains were all read from a single sample in a study of T cell responses to AZD1222 COVID-19 vaccine. The assay was immunoSEQ multiplex PCR, and TCRdb's table has in-frame clones only and misses some. The profile shows 60,000 to 85,000 clones, 75% to 90% of them singletons. This material consisted of peripheral blood, taken on day 0 of AZD1222 vaccination. These TCRs come from an adult in good health.

The chain is built from TRBV5-6 and TRBJ2-5; 8 nucleotides align to TRBD2. This CDR3 region has 14 residues. Losses at the gene ends were 4 bases for V and 3 bases for J; bases not matched to a gene: 5. Per the germline V gene, CDR1 is SGHDT and CDR2 is YYEEEE. This CDR3 reads CASSEGLVEETQYF. CDR3 DNA: TGTGCCAGCAGCGAGGGACTAGTCGAAGAGACCCAGTACTTC.

The gene calls are TRBV7-6 and TRBJ2-1; 11 positions agree with TRBD2. Germline values: CDR1 SGHVS, CDR2 FNYEAQ. The V segment lost 5 bases and the J segment 9 bases; nucleotides outside the gene matches: 9. This CDR3 comprises 15 residues. CDR3 nucleotides: TGTGCCAGCAGCCTGACTAGCGGGATAGGTGGTGAGCAGTTCTTC. It yields the protein CASSLTSGIGGEQFF.

The chain is built from TRBV19 and TRBJ1-1; TRBD1 matches 10 bases. Unmatched junction bases numbered 6, after V lost 5 bases and J lost 0 bases. Germline CDR1 reads LNHDA; CDR2 reads SQIVND (reference sequence). The CDR3 spans 16 residues. The DNA of the CDR3 is TGTGCCAGTAGTGTTCCCGGGACAGGGGTGAACACTGAAGCTTTCTTT. This codes for CASSVPGTGVNTEAFF.

The chain employs TRBV5-1 and TRBJ1-2; a possible D gene is TRBD1 (5 bases). The CDR3 has 14 residues. The germline V gene encodes CDR1 SGHRS and CDR2 YFSETQ. V was clipped by 4 bases and J by 2 bases, with 12 bases between them. CDR3 sequence: CASSKTRGNYGYTF. The CDR3 DNA follows: TGCGCCAGCAGCAAAACCCGGGGGAACTATGGCTACACCTTC.

This sequence joins TRBV6-4 and TRBJ1-5; no clear D. CDR3 length: 12 residues. The germline V gene encodes CDR1 MRHNA and CDR2 SNTAGT. The CDR3 here is CYQGRDFEPQHF. The CDR3 region has the DNA TGTTATCAAGGGCGCGATTTTGAGCCCCAGCATTTT.

The chain links TRBV24-1 to TRBJ2-7; D is uncertain. V was clipped by 7 bases and J by 1 base, with 4 bases between them. CDR3 size: 11 residues. CDR1 is KGHDR and CDR2 is SFDVKD in the germline V gene. This CDR3 reads CATRGSYEQYF. Written as DNA, the CDR3 is TGTGCCACCAGAGGGTCCTACGAGCAGTACTTC.

J is TRBJ1-1 and V is TRBV7-3, with D unresolved. V was cut by 6 bases and J by 5 bases, with 13 bases left in between. The CDR3 has 13 residues. CDR1 and CDR2 (germline): SGHTA, FQGTGA. The CDR3 loop is CASRVNTETEAFF. The CDR3 nucleotides read TGTGCCAGCAGAGTAAACACGGAAACTGAAGCTTTCTTT.

This chain links TRBV11-3 with TRBJ1-1, with D perhaps matching TRBD1 (6 bases). The CDR3 totals 14 residues. CDR1 and CDR2 from the germline V gene are SGHNT and YENEEA. Trimming took off 5 bases at V and 5 bases at J, with 15 bases between the two ends. DNA of the CDR3: TGTGCCAGCAGCCCCGGACAGAGTCCGACTGAAGCTTTCTTT. It encodes CASSPGQSPTEAFF.

The gene calls are TRBV7-8 and TRBJ2-3; TRBD2 aligns across 8 bases. Per the germline V gene, CDR1 is SGHVS and CDR2 is FQNEAQ. Unmatched junction bases numbered 10, after V lost 5 bases and J lost 6 bases. The CDR3 length is 15 residues. The CDR3 protein is CASSLITSGGDTQYF. As DNA, the CDR3 is TGTGCCAGCAGCCTCATTACTAGCGGCGGGGATACGCAGTATTTT. Together with reference TRBV7-8 and TRBJ2-3, the CDR3 gives the full variable domain: GAGVSQSPRYKVAKRGQDVALRCDPISGHVSLFWYQQALGQGPEFLTYFQNEAQLDKSGLPSDRFFAERPEGSVSTLKIQRTQQEDSAVYLCASSLITSGGDTQYFGPGTRLTVL.

This clone was counted only a few times. The genes are TRBV2 and TRBJ2-5; D may match TRBD1 or TRBD2 (5 bases each). Germline assignment: CDR1 SNHLY and CDR2 FYNNEI. The CDR3 has 14 amino acids. The V end was cut by 9 bases, the J end by 1 base, with 15 bases between. The CDR3 loop reads CAREVYGAQETQYF. The CDR3 DNA reads TGTGCCAGAGAGGTTTACGGGGCCCAAGAGACCCAGTACTTC. The full variable domain, with the rest looked up from reference TRBV2 and TRBJ2-5, is EPEVTQTPSHQVTQMGQEVILRCVPISNHLYFYWYRQILGQKVEFLVSFYNNEISEKSEIFDDQFSVERPDGSNFTLKIRSTKLEDSAMYFCAREVYGAQETQYFGPGTRLLVL.

The chain links TRBV10-3 to TRBJ2-2, with D unclear. Trimming pared 0 bases from V and 2 bases from J, leaving 7 bases between. The CDR3 is 15 amino acids. The germline V gene has CDR1 ENHRY and CDR2 SYGVKD. CDR3 sequence reads: CAISESDTNTGELFF. CDR3 sequence (DNA): TGTGCCATCAGTGAGTCTGACACTAACACCGGGGAGCTGTTTTTT.

V is TRBV5-1 and J is TRBJ1-1, with no clear D. The CDR3 is made up of 15 amino acids. The germline V gene encodes CDR1 SGHRS and CDR2 YFSETQ. Trimming shortened V by 1 base and J by 0 bases, and 10 bases separated the two germline ends. CDR3 amino acids: CASSLLPAMNTEAFF. The CDR3 DNA reads as TGCGCCAGCAGCTTGCTCCCAGCCATGAACACTGAAGCTTTCTTT. The full variable domain, with the rest looked up from reference TRBV5-1 and TRBJ1-1, is KAGVTQTPRYLIKTRGQQVTLSCSPISGHRSVSWYQQTPGQGLQFLFEYFSETQRNKGNFPGRFSGRQFSNSRSEMNVSTLELGDSALYLCASSLLPAMNTEAFFGQGTRLTVV.

The chain couples TRBV6-4 to TRBJ2-2; maybe TRBD1 (6 bases). This CDR3 contains 15 residues. V lost 0 bases to trimming and J lost 1 base, with 6 bases between them. CDR1 is MRHNA, CDR2 SNTAGT, per germline. CDR3 region: CASSDSGQNTGELFF. The DNA for the CDR3 is TGTGCCAGCAGTGACTCGGGACAGAACACCGGGGAGCTGTTTTTT.

Points on this clone: This CDR3 is also generated by other DNA sequences in the sample. The CDR3 loop is CASSIPGNQPQHF. DNA for the CDR3: TGTGCCAGTAGTATACCCGGCAATCAGCCCCAGCATTTT. V gene TRBV19 combines with J gene TRBJ1-5; D uncertain. V was trimmed by 2 bases and J by 2 bases, leaving 4 bases between them. CDR1 and CDR2 from the germline V gene are LNHDA and SQIVND (reference sequence). The CDR3 covers 13 residues.